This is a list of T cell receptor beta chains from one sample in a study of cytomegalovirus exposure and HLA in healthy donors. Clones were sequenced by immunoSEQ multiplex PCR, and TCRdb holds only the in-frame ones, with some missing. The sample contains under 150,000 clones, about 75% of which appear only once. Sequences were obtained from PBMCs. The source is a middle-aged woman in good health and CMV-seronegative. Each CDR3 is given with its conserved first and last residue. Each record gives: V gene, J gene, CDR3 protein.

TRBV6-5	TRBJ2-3	CASGRSGGARDTQYF
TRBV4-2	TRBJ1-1	CASSQALGGTEAFF
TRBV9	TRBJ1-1	CASSERGQDTEAFF
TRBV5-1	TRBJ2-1	CASSPTSGANLGNEQFF
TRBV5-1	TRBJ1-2	CASSEATGGNYGYTF
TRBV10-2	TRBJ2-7	CASSGGGGYEQYF
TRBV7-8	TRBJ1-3	CASSSDRVSGNTIYF
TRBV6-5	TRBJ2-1	CASSFSGPGGHNEQFF
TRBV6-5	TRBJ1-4	CASSYGHATNEKLFF
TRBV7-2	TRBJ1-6	CASSPDRGVTLHF
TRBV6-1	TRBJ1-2	CASSELVVSWSGYTF
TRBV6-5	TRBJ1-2	CASRETENYGYTF
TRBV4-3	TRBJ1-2	CASSQKAAGQRGSFNYGYTF
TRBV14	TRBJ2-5	CASSQATTQYF
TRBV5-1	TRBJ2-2	CASSLGGTGVPVELFF
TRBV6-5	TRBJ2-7	CASSYRTGKPYEQYF
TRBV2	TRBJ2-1	CASSLTGSRVSNEQFF
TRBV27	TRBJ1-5	CASSPWGQGESQPQHF
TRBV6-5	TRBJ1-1	CASSYSSRANTEAFF
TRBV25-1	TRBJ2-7	CATARLGGREDEQYF